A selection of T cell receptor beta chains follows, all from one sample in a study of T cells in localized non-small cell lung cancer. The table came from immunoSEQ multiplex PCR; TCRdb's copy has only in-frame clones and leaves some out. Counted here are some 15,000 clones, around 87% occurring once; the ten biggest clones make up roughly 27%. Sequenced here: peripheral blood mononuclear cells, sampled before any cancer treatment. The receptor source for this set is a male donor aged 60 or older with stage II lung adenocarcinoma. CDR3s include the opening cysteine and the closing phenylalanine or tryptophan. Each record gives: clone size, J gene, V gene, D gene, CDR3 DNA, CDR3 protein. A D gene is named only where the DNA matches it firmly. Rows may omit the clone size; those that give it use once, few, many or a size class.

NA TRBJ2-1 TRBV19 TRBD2 TGTGCCAGTGGTATGCTAGCGGGAGACGGTGAGCAGTTCTTC CASGMLAGDGEQFF
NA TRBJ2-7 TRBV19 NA TGTGCCAGTAGTATCTCAAGGGGCGAGCAGTACTTC CASSISRGEQYF
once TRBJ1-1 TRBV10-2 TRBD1 TGCGCCAGCAAAGGGGGCTCGGGAACTGAAGCTTTCTTT CASKGGSGTEAFF
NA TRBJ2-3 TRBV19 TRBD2 TGTGCCAGTAGTATTAGCGGGAGTGGAACAGATACGCAGTATTTT CASSISGSGTDTQYF
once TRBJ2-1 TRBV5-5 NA TGTGCCAGCAGCTTCCGGCAGGGTCAATCGGATGAGCAGTTCTTC CASSFRQGQSDEQFF
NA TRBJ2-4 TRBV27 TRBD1 TGTGCCAGCAGTAAGGGACAGGGGGCAAACATTCAGTACTTC CASSKGQGANIQYF
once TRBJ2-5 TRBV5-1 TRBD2 TGCGCCAGCAGCGGTAGCGGGAGGGCCCAAGAGACCCAGTACTTC CASSGSGRAQETQYF
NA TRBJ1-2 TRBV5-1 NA TGCGCCAGCAGCTTGGATCCAGGGGCCTATGGCTACACCTTC CASSLDPGAYGYTF
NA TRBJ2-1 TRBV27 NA TGTGCCAGCAGTTTATCCCTTCGGTCCAATGAGCAGTTCTTC CASSLSLRSNEQFF
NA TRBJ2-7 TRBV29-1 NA TGCAGCGTTGAATTGGGGCTCGAGCAGTACTTC CSVELGLEQYF
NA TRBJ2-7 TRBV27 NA TGTGCCAGCGCGAGAGGGAGACCGTACGAGCAGTACTTC CASARGRPYEQYF
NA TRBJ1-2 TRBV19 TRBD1 TGTGCCAGTAGCTGGGGGACAGGGTCTGGCTACACCTTC CASSWGTGSGYTF
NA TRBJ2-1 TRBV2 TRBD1 TGTGCCAGCAGTGGGGACAGGGGGTCCTACAATGAGCAGTTCTTC CASSGDRGSYNEQFF
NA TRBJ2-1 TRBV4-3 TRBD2 TGCGCCAGCAGCCAAGATATAGCGGGAGGCCTCCTAGACTTCGATGAGCAGTTCTTC CASSQDIAGGLLDFDEQFF
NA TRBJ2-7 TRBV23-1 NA TGCGCCAGCAGTCAATCGAAGCGGCTGATCTCCTCCTACGAGCAGTACTTC CASSQSKRLISSYEQYF
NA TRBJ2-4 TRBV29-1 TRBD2 TGCAGCGTTGAGGAACTAGCGGGAGGCAAAAACATTCAGTACTTC CSVEELAGGKNIQYF
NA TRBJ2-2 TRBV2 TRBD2 TGTGCCAGCGGCTCCTTGGGGACTAGCGGGAGCGGTGTCGGGGAGCTGTTTTTT CASGSLGTSGSGVGELFF
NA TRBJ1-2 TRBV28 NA TGTGCCAGCAGCTCAGGACCCCAGGACCATGGCTACACCTTC CASSSGPQDHGYTF
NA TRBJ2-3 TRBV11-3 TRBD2 TGTGCCAGCAGCTCTAGCGGGAGGGCTACAGATACGCAGTATTTT CASSSSGRATDTQYF
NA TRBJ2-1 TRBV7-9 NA TGTGCCAGCAGCTTGTCCGGGTTAAACAATGAGCAGTTCTTC CASSLSGLNNEQFF
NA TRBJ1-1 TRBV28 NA TGTGCCAGCAGGAGCGGGGGGTTGAACACTGAAGCTTTCTTT CASRSGGLNTEAFF
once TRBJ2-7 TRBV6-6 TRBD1 TGTGCCAGCAGTAGCCCGGGACAGTCAGTCGGCAGGCAGTATTTC CASSSPGQSVGRQYF
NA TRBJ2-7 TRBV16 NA TGTGCCAGCAGCCAATACGGCAGCACCTACGAGCAGTACTTC CASSQYGSTYEQYF
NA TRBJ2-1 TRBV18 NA TGTGCCAGCTCACCCACGGACAGCTACAATGAGCAGTTCTTC CASSPTDSYNEQFF